A single TCR beta chain is shown here with its context. Its antigen is not known. These data are taken from a study of CD4 T cells in relation to SARS-CoV-2 and coronaviruses. CD4+ T cells from unexposed donors were obtained before the COVID-19 pandemic (2011-2018). The cells were cultured for around ten days before CD4+ T cells were isolated. Generated by immunoSEQ multiplex PCR, the TCRdb table keeps only in-frame clones and is missing some. The sample holds 25,000 to 30,000 clones, approximately 73% seen once. Germline assignment: CDR1 SGHDT and CDR2 YYEEEE. Trimming removed 4 bases at V and 7 bases at J, with 17 bases between. CDR3 length: 14 amino acids.

Sequencing was carried out using CD4+ T cells from PBMCs, cultured in vitro. This sequence originates from a human donor in good health. This rearrangement joins TRBV5-6 to TRBJ1-2; TRBD1 might be the D (5 bases). The CDR3 DNA sequence: TGTGCCAGCAGCGTGGGCAGCAGGGATGCTGGCTACACCTTC. This encodes CASSVGSRDAGYTF.